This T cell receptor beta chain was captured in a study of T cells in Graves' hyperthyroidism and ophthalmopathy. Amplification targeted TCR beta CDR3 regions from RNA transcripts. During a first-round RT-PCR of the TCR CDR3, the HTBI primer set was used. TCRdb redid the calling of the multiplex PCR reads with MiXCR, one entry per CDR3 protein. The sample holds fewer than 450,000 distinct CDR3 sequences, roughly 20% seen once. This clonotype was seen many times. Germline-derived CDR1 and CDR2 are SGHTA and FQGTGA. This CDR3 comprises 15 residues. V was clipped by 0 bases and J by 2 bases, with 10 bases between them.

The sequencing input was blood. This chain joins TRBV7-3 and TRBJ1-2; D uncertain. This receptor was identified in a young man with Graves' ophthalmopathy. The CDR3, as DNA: TGTGCCAGCAGCTTAACCCCGCAAGGGAACTATGGCTACACCTTC. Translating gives CASSLTPQGNYGYTF.